A single sample gave rise to the 23 T cell receptor beta chains below, sequenced in a study of blood T cell repertoires in COVID-19. Here immunoSEQ multiplex PCR was the method, and the copy in TCRdb shows in-frame clones only, minus some. Altogether 250,000 to 300,000 clones are present, about 89% being singletons, with the ten largest covering about 5%. The specimen was peripheral blood. Source of these receptors: a man between 35 and 55 years old with acute or convalescent COVID-19.

This clone has more than one count but fewer than ten. In DNA form, the CDR3 reads TGTGCCAGCAGCTACTTTACCGGGAAAAATTACGAGCAGTACTTC. It codes for CASSYFTGKNYEQYF. V is TRBV11-2 and J is TRBJ2-7, with D maybe TRBD2 (5 bases). This CDR3 is built from 15 residues. V gave up 4 bases and J gave up 4 bases, with 17 bases separating them. CDR1 is SGHAT, CDR2 FQNNGV, per germline.

The CDR3 DNA reads TGTGCCAGCAGCTTAGGTGAGGGACTTGGCTATGGCTACACCTTC. It specifies CASSLGEGLGYGYTF. The rearrangement joins TRBV7-9 to TRBJ1-2; perhaps TRBD1 as D (5 bases). Germline CDR1 and CDR2: SEHNR and FQNEAQ (reference sequence). The CDR3 runs to 15 residues. Trimming took off 1 base at V and 4 bases at J, with 13 bases between the two ends.

The V call is TRBV18, the J call TRBJ1-3; D perhaps matches TRBD1 (5 bases). Per the germline V gene, CDR1 is KGHSH and CDR2 is LQKENI. The CDR3 covers 13 residues. Trimming shortened V by 3 bases and J by 7 bases, and 10 bases separated the two germline ends. The chain's CDR3 is CASSPSEGNTIYF. The CDR3 bases are TGTGCCAGCTCACCGTCGGAGGGGAACACCATATATTTT. Based on the CDR3 plus reference TRBV18 and TRBJ1-3, the full variable domain is NAGVMQNPRHLVRRRGQEARLRCSPMKGHSHVYWYRQLPEEGLKFMVYLQKENIIDESGMPKERFSAEFPKEGPSILRIQQVVRGDSAAYFCASSPSEGNTIYFGEGSWLTVV.

The chain has TRBV6-5 and TRBJ1-1; D is possibly TRBD1 (5 bases). With 6 bases removed from V and 4 bases from J, the gap between germline ends came to 12 bases. Germline assignment: CDR1 MNHEY and CDR2 SVGAGI. This CDR3 is built from 13 residues. The CDR3 nucleotides read TGTGCCAGCAGGTCGGGGGAGAGCACTGAAGCTTTCTTT. Translation: CASRSGESTEAFF.

The chain recombines TRBV5-1 with TRBJ1-2; perhaps TRBD1 as D (6 bases). The V and J ends lost 0 bases and 7 bases respectively, with 10 bases between them. The CDR3 spans 13 residues. CDR1 is SGHRS and CDR2 is YFSETQ in the germline V gene. The CDR3 bases are TGCGCCAGCAGCTTGGATCAGGGGTTTGGCTACACCTTC. Its protein product is CASSLDQGFGYTF.

The chain links TRBV9 to TRBJ2-7; perhaps TRBD2 as D (5 bases). Looked up from germline, CDR1 is SGDLS and CDR2 is YYNGEE. There are 14 residues in the CDR3. Trimming pared 4 bases from V and 3 bases from J, leaving 14 bases between. The CDR3 loop is CASSPRQLGYEQYF. As DNA, the CDR3 is TGTGCCAGCAGCCCACGTCAACTAGGCTACGAGCAGTACTTC.

The chain uses TRBV29-1 and TRBJ1-5, with D possibly matching TRBD1 (6 bases). Trimming took off 1 base at V and 7 bases at J, with 14 bases between the two ends. Germline V lookup: CDR1 SQVTM, CDR2 ANQGSEA. The length of the CDR3 is 14 residues. Written as DNA, the CDR3 is TGCAGCGTTGAAGTGGCAGGGGTTGGGCAGCCCCAGCATTTT. This codes for CSVEVAGVGQPQHF.

The rearrangement uses TRBV3-1 (or the pseudogene TRBV3-2) and TRBJ2-1, with D tentatively TRBD1 (6 bases). The CDR3 covers 17 residues. Trimming removed 0 bases at V and 5 bases at J, with 17 bases between. Germline CDR1 reads LGHDT; CDR2 reads YNNKEL (reference sequence). The CDR3 sequence: CASSQDFTGMFNNEQFF. The CDR3 nucleotides are TGTGCCAGCAGCCAAGACTTTACAGGGATGTTTAACAATGAGCAGTTCTTC.

This chain connects TRBV7-2 to TRBJ1-3, with TRBD1 matching 10 bases. The germline V gene has CDR1 SGHTA and CDR2 FQGNSA. Trimming removed 1 base from V and 1 base from J; junction bases left unmatched: 7. The CDR3 covers 18 residues. The CDR3 here is CASSLGGQGVKSGNTIYF. In DNA form, the CDR3 reads TGTGCCAGCAGCTTAGGTGGACAGGGGGTAAAGTCTGGAAACACCATATATTTT.

The chain is built from TRBV4-2 and TRBJ2-7; TRBD2 matches 11 bases. V shed 1 base, J shed 3 bases, and the junction held 2 bases outside the gene matches. The length of the CDR3 is 15 residues. CDR1 LGHNA and CDR2 YNFKEQ come from the germline V gene. CDR3 nucleotide sequence: TGTGCCAGCAGCCAAGGTAGCGGGGGGGTCTACGAGCAGTACTTC. This gives the protein CASSQGSGGVYEQYF.

This clone was recorded only once. The chain is built from TRBV5-4 and TRBJ1-1; 8 bases agree with TRBD1. Germline loops: CDR1 SGHNT, CDR2 YYREEE (reference sequence). This CDR3 has 13 residues. The junction had 4 bases not matched to a gene; V was cut back by 5 bases and J by 4 bases. CDR3 loop: CASSFTGGTEAFF. CDR3 sequence (DNA): TGTGCCAGCAGTTTTACAGGGGGCACTGAAGCTTTCTTT.

The V call is TRBV28, the J call TRBJ1-1; tentatively, D is TRBD1 (5 bases). CDR3 length equals 12 residues. CDR1 and CDR2 (germline): MDHEN, SYDVKM. V dropped 11 bases and J dropped 4 bases, with 14 bases sitting between them. The CDR3 sequence is CAGGGIFTEAFF. For the CDR3, the DNA is TGTGCCGGCGGGGGTATATTCACTGAAGCTTTCTTT.

This clone is a singleton in its sample. The chain carries TRBV12-3 or TRBV12-4 and TRBJ1-1; weak D call: TRBD1 (5 bases). The CDR3 spans 13 residues. V was trimmed by 6 bases and J by 4 bases, leaving 12 bases between them. The CDR3 coding sequence is TGTGCCAGCAGCCAGGACAAGCGCACTGAAGCTTTCTTT. This sequence encodes CASSQDKRTEAFF.

The chain is built from TRBV5-6 and TRBJ2-3; TRBD1 is a possible D gene (5 bases). The CDR3 covers 13 residues. Deletions cut 4 bases from V and 1 base from J, with 7 bases between. From germline, CDR1 is SGHDT and CDR2 YYEEEE. The CDR3, as DNA: TGTGCCAGCAGCGGCAGGGGCACAGATACGCAGTATTTT. Protein product: CASSGRGTDTQYF.

V and J are TRBV20-1 and TRBJ2-7; D perhaps matches TRBD2 (5 bases). Per germline, CDR1 DFQATT and CDR2 SNEGSKA (reference sequence). Trimming removed 3 bases from V and 1 base from J, with 16 bases in between. This CDR3 has 15 residues. The CDR3 region has the DNA TGCAGTGCTAGTTCGCAGGCCGGAGGTTCCTACGAGCAGTACTTC. Its translation: CSASSQAGGSYEQYF.

The rearrangement joins TRBV18 to TRBJ1-4; D not certain. This CDR3 has 12 amino acids. The V gene's germline CDR1 is KGHSH and CDR2 LQKENI. Trimming removed 3 bases at V and 7 bases at J, with 6 bases between. The CDR3 nucleotides are TGTGCCAGCTCACCCAGAACTGAAAAACTGTTTTTT. This encodes CASSPRTEKLFF.

The V call is TRBV19, the J call TRBJ1-5; D remains ambiguous. Germline V CDR1 and CDR2: LNHDA, SQIVND (reference sequence). The CDR3 is made up of 16 amino acids. The V end lost 3 bases, the J end lost 0 bases, and 12 bases lay between the germline ends. CDR3 residues: CASSIALVPSNQPQHF. In nucleotides, the CDR3 is TGTGCCAGTAGTATCGCACTGGTTCCTAGCAATCAGCCCCAGCATTTT.

The chain uses TRBV7-6 and TRBJ2-7; D not certain. Germline V CDR1 and CDR2: SGHVS, FNYEAQ. The CDR3 consists of 15 residues. Between the trimmed V and J ends, which lost 1 base and 0 bases, there was a span of 10 bases. The CDR3 nucleotides read TGTGCCAGCAGCTTAGACTCCGGGTTCTCCTACGAGCAGTACTTC. This gives the protein CASSLDSGFSYEQYF.

This clone was recorded a few times. The chain couples TRBV12-3 or TRBV12-4 to TRBJ2-1; D ambiguous. V was cut by 3 bases and J by 6 bases, with 6 bases left in between. The CDR3 length is 12 residues. CDR3 region: CASSFFRNEQFF. For the CDR3, the DNA is TGTGCCAGCAGTTTCTTCCGCAATGAGCAGTTCTTC.

This chain connects TRBV19 to TRBJ2-4, with TRBD1 identical over 8 bases. This CDR3 has 13 residues. Losses at the gene ends were 9 bases for V and 1 base for J; bases not matched to a gene: 2. Germline values: CDR1 LNHDA, CDR2 SQIVND (reference sequence). The CDR3, as DNA: TGTGCCAGCAGACAGGGGGCCAAAAACATTCAGTACTTC. This sequence encodes CASRQGAKNIQYF.

The chain joins TRBV10-1 to TRBJ1-1, with TRBD1 matching over 9 bases. Germline assignment: CDR1 WNHNN and CDR2 SYGVQD (reference sequence). V shed 6 bases and J 5 bases; nucleotides not matched to a gene: 10. The CDR3 consists of 15 residues. CDR3: CASSATGGRGTEAFF. The CDR3 DNA is TGCGCCAGCAGCGCCACAGGGGGCAGGGGGACTGAAGCTTTCTTT.

The chain joins TRBV30 to TRBJ1-1, with TRBD1 identical over 8 bases. V dropped 2 bases and J dropped 9; count of bases not matched to a gene: 5. The CDR3 covers 12 residues. From germline, CDR1 is GTSNPN and CDR2 SVGIG (reference sequence). The CDR3 is CAWSNRGFKAFF. Here the CDR3 DNA reads TGTGCCTGGAGTAACAGGGGGTTTAAAGCTTTCTTT.

J is TRBJ1-2 and V is TRBV5-4, with 7 bases aligning to TRBD1. V lost 1 base, J lost 1 base, and 1 base stayed unmatched. The germline V gene has CDR1 SGHNT and CDR2 YYREEE (reference sequence). The length of the CDR3 is 14 residues. The CDR3 region is CASSLNRGNYGYTF. Here the CDR3 DNA reads TGTGCCAGCAGCTTGAACAGGGGTAACTATGGCTACACCTTC.